This entry features one T cell receptor beta chain sequence. Its antigen is still unknown. No qualities accompany the bases; no much larger clone lies one base away. This entry comes from a study of cytomegalovirus exposure and HLA in healthy donors (dated by TCRdb to the late 2010s). For context, the study as a whole: According to a later analysis, one platform produced both the approximately 110 validation repertoires and the roughly 660 repertoires of the first cohort. The study combined high-throughput TCR immunosequencing, statistical association of individual TCRs with disease status, and machine learning to predict cytomegalovirus infection status. The aim of the study was to test whether cataloging public T cell receptors could identify signatures of past pathogen exposure. Along with the roughly 610-subject first cohort, a separate validation cohort of 120 different subjects was used. Beyond this particular receptor, the publication reports: The classifier was reported to diagnose cytomegalovirus status with high specificity and sensitivity in both the original and validation cohorts. Most TCR sequences were seen in very few donors, while some public TCRs were found in many individuals. In a later analysis, TCRs clustered in the first cohort were found to also tend to co-occur in the 120 or so validation repertoires, with 94% of cluster scores above 0. A total of roughly 160 TCR beta chains were listed by the study as associated with cytomegalovirus. According to the authors, the approach could potentially be generalized to other disease states and immunological phenotypes. A later analysis lacked HLA typing for the validation cohort, so it scored co-occurrence in that cohort across all 120 or so repertoires. A few of the identified cytomegalovirus-associated TCR beta chains were confirmed in vitro to be specific for cytomegalovirus antigens.

The library was obtained by the immunoSEQ multiplex PCR assay. The original pipeline was this. A statistical classification framework was built to diagnose cytomegalovirus status from the catalog of TCR beta chain sequences. TCRdb carries this immuneACCESS record with in-frame sequences only. Its versions omit some clonotypes, under half of them owing to an unresolved V gene in the studies checked, with the rest unexplained. V, J and clone size were drawn from that table, and D and trimming were deduced from the DNA. The sample profile shows 35,000 to 40,000 clones; over 80% of them were found once. The ten largest clones represent about 3% of the sample. Counted from cysteine to phenylalanine, this CDR3 has 15 amino acids. Only the CDR3 part of the read is kept: 45 bases, read in frame from the first base. CDR1 SGHKS and CDR2 YYEKEE are derived from the germline V gene (reference sequence). V has 1 base trimmed and J has 7 bases trimmed; junction bases matching no gene number 11.

The donors were included in the validation cohort of 120 subjects, a group kept apart from the roughly 670-subject first cohort. The sample consisted of PBMCs. The sequence derives from a man between 18 and 35 years old in good health and CMV-seronegative. The receptor chain draws on TRBV5-5 and TRBJ2-7, and 7 bases in between align with TRBD2. The bases are TGTGCCAGCAGCTTGACTAGCGCCCAACTGGGGGAGCAGTACTTC. Its coded protein is CASSLTSAQLGEQYF.